These 12 T cell receptor beta chains originate from one sample sequenced in a study of identical twins. TCRdb itself ran the 5' RACE reads through MiXCR, one entry per CDR3 protein. Of about 280,000 distinct CDR3 sequences in the sample, 8% to 9% are singletons; the top ten hold roughly 2.1%. These records were also assigned to another study, of yellow fever vaccine responses in identical twins.

Sequencing was done on a sample of memory (CD45RO+) T cells sorted from blood. These receptors were obtained from a woman younger than 35 in good health.

This clonotype was observed many times. V usage is TRBV12-3 or TRBV12-4 and J usage is TRBJ2-5; a weak D match, TRBD1 (5 bases). CDR3 length: 13 residues. The V gene lost 6 bases and the J gene lost 2 bases, with 10 bases spanning the gap. The CDR3 sequence: CASSKDTQETQYF. DNA of the CDR3: TGTGCCAGCAGCAAGGACACACAAGAGACCCAGTACTTC.

This clonotype was seen more than once but under ten times. The gene calls are TRBV20-1 and TRBJ2-5; D perhaps matches TRBD2 (7 bases). Germline-derived CDR1 and CDR2 are DFQATT and SNEGSKA (reference sequence). V lost 8 bases and J 5 bases, leaving 21 bases between the germline ends. The CDR3 length is 14 residues. The CDR3, as DNA: TGCAGTACGCCGAAAGGGGGGGCCTCCGAGACCCAGTACTTC. Translating it yields CSTPKGGASETQYF.

This clonotype was found many times. This rearrangement joins TRBV6-1 to TRBJ2-5; D not certain. The CDR3 has 12 residues. Germline V gene lookup returns CDR1 MNHNS and CDR2 SASEGT. Trimming removed 1 base from V and 5 bases from J, with 5 bases in between. The CDR3 protein is CASSEVGETQYF. The CDR3 DNA reads TGTGCCAGCAGTGAAGTTGGGGAGACCCAGTACTTC.

The gene calls are TRBV5-6 and TRBJ2-1; D may be TRBD1 (6 bases). CDR1 is SGHDT, CDR2 YYEEEE, per germline. The CDR3 loop spans 12 amino acids. Between the trimmed V and J ends, which lost 2 bases and 11 bases, there was a span of 11 bases. This chain's CDR3 is CASSLGRDKQFF. CDR3 DNA: TGTGCCAGCAGCTTAGGAAGGGACAAGCAGTTCTTC.

Only a few counts were recorded for this clonotype. The genes are TRBV2 and TRBJ2-1; 11 bases align to TRBD2. V shed 7 bases, J shed 7 bases, and the junction held 6 bases outside the gene matches. Looked up from germline, CDR1 is SNHLY and CDR2 is FYNNEI. This CDR3 spans 14 amino acids. The CDR3 nucleotides are TGTGCCAGCAATAGCGGGAGGGCCAGTAATGAGCAGTTCTTC. This encodes CASNSGRASNEQFF.

This clonotype was recorded a few times. The chain couples TRBV7-6 to TRBJ2-1; D perhaps matches TRBD1 (6 bases). The CDR3 is 17 amino acids. Germline V gene data show CDR1 as SGHVS and CDR2 as FNYEAQ. Trimming took off 4 bases at V and 8 bases at J, with 24 bases between the two ends. CDR3 DNA sequence: TGTGCCAGCAGCTCCCTCGGGTCCTTGAAGGGGGTAGATGAGCAGTTCTTC. This sequence encodes CASSSLGSLKGVDEQFF.

The sample holds many counts of this clonotype. The gene calls are TRBV6-1 and TRBJ2-2; tentative D call: TRBD2 (6 bases). The length of the CDR3 is 15 residues. Per the germline V gene, CDR1 is MNHNS and CDR2 is SASEGT. Deletions cut 5 bases from V and 4 bases from J, with 14 bases between. The CDR3 nucleotides read TGTGCCAGCAGTCCGCGGATGGGAGGCACCGGGGAGCTGTTTTTT. This translates into CASSPRMGGTGELFF.

The table lists this clonotype with many counts. The gene calls are TRBV20-1 and TRBJ2-7; 9 bases align to TRBD1. The V segment lost 5 bases and the J segment 4 bases; nucleotides outside the gene matches: 6. The CDR3 length is 13 residues. Germline V gene lookup returns CDR1 DFQATT and CDR2 SNEGSKA (reference sequence). CDR3 in amino acids: CSALGQGRYEQYF. CDR3 nucleotides: TGCAGTGCTTTAGGACAGGGGCGATACGAGCAGTACTTC.

At least ten counts were recorded for this clonotype. The chain recombines TRBV7-2 with TRBJ2-2; the D is unclear. With 5 bases removed from V and 6 bases from J, the gap between germline ends came to 13 bases. Germline lookup yields CDR1 SGHTA and CDR2 FQGNSA. The CDR3 spans 14 residues. The CDR3 spells CASSPGAIAGELFF. In DNA form, the CDR3 reads TGTGCCAGCAGCCCAGGAGCGATCGCCGGGGAGCTGTTTTTT.

The chain is built from TRBV20-1 and TRBJ2-7; 9 bases agree with TRBD2. The V gene's germline CDR1 is DFQATT and CDR2 SNEGSKA (reference sequence). There are 15 residues in the CDR3. With 6 bases clipped from V and 5 bases from J, the junction kept 14 bases outside the gene matches. CDR3 sequence reads: CSALRGRGGLNEQYV. CDR3 nucleotides: TGCAGTGCCCTAAGGGGGCGGGGGGGCTTAAACGAGCAGTACGTC.

V gene TRBV15 combines with J gene TRBJ2-2; D gene ambiguous. CDR1 and CDR2 (germline): LNHNV, YYDKDF (reference sequence). Deletions cut 0 bases from V and 7 bases from J, with 6 bases between. CDR3 length: 13 residues. The CDR3 reads CATSRDLYGELFF. The DNA for the CDR3 is TGTGCCACCAGCAGAGATTTGTACGGGGAGCTGTTTTTT.

The CDR3 sequence is CASRTTGLAGALYNEQFF. The CDR3 DNA reads as TGTGCCAGCAGAACCACGGGACTAGCGGGAGCTCTATACAATGAGCAGTTCTTC. This chain joins TRBV28 and TRBJ2-1; 14 nucleotides align to TRBD2. Germline CDR1 is MDHEN and CDR2 is SYDVKM. Trimming removed 6 bases from V and 4 bases from J; junction bases left unmatched: 11. CDR3 length equals 18 residues. Full variable domain (outside the CDR3, taken from reference TRBV28 and TRBJ2-1): DVKVTQSSRYLVKRTGEKVFLECVQDMDHENMFWYRQDPGLGLRLIYFSYDVKMKEKGDIPEGYSVSREKKERFSLILESASTNQTSMYLCASRTTGLAGALYNEQFFGPGTRLTVL.